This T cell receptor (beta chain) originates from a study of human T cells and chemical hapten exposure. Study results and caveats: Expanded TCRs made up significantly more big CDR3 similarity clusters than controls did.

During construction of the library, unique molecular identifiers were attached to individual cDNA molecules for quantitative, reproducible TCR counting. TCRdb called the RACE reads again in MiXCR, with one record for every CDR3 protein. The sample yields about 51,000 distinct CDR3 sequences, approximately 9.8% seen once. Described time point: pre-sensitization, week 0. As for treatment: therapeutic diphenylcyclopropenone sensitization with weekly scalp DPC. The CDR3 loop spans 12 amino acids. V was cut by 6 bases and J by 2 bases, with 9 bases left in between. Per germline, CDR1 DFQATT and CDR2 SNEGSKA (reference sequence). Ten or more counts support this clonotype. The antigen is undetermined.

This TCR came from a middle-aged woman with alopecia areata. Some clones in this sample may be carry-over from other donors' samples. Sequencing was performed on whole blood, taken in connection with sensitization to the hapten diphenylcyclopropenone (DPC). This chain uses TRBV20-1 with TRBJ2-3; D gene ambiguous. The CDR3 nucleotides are TGCAGTGCCCTTCCTCCCACAGATACGCAGTATTTT. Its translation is CSALPPTDTQYF.